What follows are 22 T cell receptor beta chains derived from one specimen sequenced in a study of CD8+ T cells in alopecia areata. TCR sequencing used cDNA made by reverse transcription of extracted RNA. TCRdb's table, derived via immunoSEQ multiplex PCR, lists solely in-frame clones and lacks some. Listed for the sample are approximately 280,000 clones, none seen a single time. Sorting of pooled cutaneous lymph node cells used CD4, CD8alpha, NKG2D, NKG2ACE and other markers. Sequenced sample: CD4+ T cells sorted from a lymph node. These receptor sequences come from a C3H/HeJ mouse with alopecia areata. For this strain, the MHC haplotype corresponds to H2-k.

With respect to this clone: Here the gene names and germline are mouse. CDR3 sequence reads: CTCSADLGGNTLYF. The CDR3 bases that were read are TGCACCTGCAGTGCAGATCTGGGGGGAAAC. V and J are TRBV1 and TRBJ2-4; 8 bases map to TRBD2. Read data end 4 residues before the CDR3 end; the end is taken from the germline J gene. The CDR3 runs to 14 residues. Germline CDR1 and CDR2: NSQYPW and LRSPGD (reference sequence).

Of note for this clone: The genes are named according to mouse. The missing CDR3 end, 3 residues past where the read stops, is filled in from the germline J gene. This chain uses TRBV19 with TRBJ1-6; 10 positions agree with TRBD1. TRBJ1-6 is given ORF status, its function remaining uncertain. CDR3 length: 14 amino acids. Germline values: CDR1 FNHDT, CDR2 SITEND (reference sequence). Unmatched junction bases numbered 7, after V lost 5 bases and J lost 11 bases. The CDR3 loop is CASRPRQGATPLYF. The part of the CDR3 DNA that was read is TGTGCCAGCAGACCTCGACAGGGGGCGACGCCC.

This clone appeared a few times. Gene names denote mouse genes. The CDR3 extends 4 residues past the end of the read, so its final part is completed from the germline J gene. Distinct nucleotide sequences in the sample also encode this CDR3. The V and J genes are TRBV13-1 and TRBJ2-7; D possibly corresponds to TRBD1 (5 bases). The CDR3 covers 13 residues. Per the germline V gene, CDR1 is NSHNY and CDR2 is SYGAGN. The CDR3: CASSDAGRYEQYF. Incomplete CDR3 DNA: TGTGCCAGCAGTGATGCAGGGCGTTAT.

Note on this clone: The gene names given are mouse names. Read sequence stops 4 residues before the CDR3 end, and the germline J gene provides the missing end. The sample holds other DNA sequences that translate to the same CDR3. The genes are TRBV31 and TRBJ2-1; 8 bases map to TRBD1. Germline V gene data show CDR1 as GKSSPN and CDR2 as SITVG. The CDR3 contains 13 residues. The V gene end was trimmed by 1 base and the J gene end by 4 bases; junction bases not matched to a gene: 0. The CDR3 protein is CAWSRTGYAEQFF. The sequenced CDR3 bases are TGTGCCTGGAGTCGGACAGGGTATGCT.

For this clone: The germline and genes are mouse ones. The CDR3 end falls 4 residues outside the read, so it is completed with the germline J gene. The chain carries TRBV1 and TRBJ2-5; 8 nucleotides agree with TRBD2. CDR3 length equals 16 residues. Trimming at V came to 0 bases and at J to 0 bases, leaving 2 bases not matched to a gene. The germline gives CDR1 NSQYPW, CDR2 LRSPGD (reference sequence). The sequenced CDR3 bases are TGCACCTGCAGTGCAGAACTGGGGGTTAACCAAGAC. Translation gives CTCSAELGVNQD. The entire CDR3 sequence reads CTCSAELGVNQDTQYF.

Of note for this clone: Mouse names are used for the genes. Sequencing ends 4 residues short of the CDR3 end; the germline J gene provides the rest. Distinct nucleotide sequences in the sample also encode this CDR3. The chain links TRBV13-1 to TRBJ1-2, with 7 nucleotides matching TRBD1. With 4 bases clipped from V and 3 bases from J, the junction kept 3 bases outside the gene matches. Germline CDR1 and CDR2: NSHNY and SYGAGN. CDR3 size: 13 residues. The CDR3 protein is CASSPGGDSDYTF. Incomplete CDR3 DNA: TGTGCCAGCAGTCCAGGGGGAGACTCC.

As for this clone: The germline and genes are mouse ones. Read sequence stops 4 residues before the CDR3 end, and the germline J gene provides the missing end. The chain uses TRBV5 and TRBJ2-7; D is unclear. This CDR3 is 14 amino acids long. In germline, CDR1 is LGHNA, CDR2 YNLKQL (reference sequence). Trimming left V 0 bases short and J 0 bases short, with 6 bases between. The DNA read from the CDR3 is TGTGCCAGCAGCCAAGACGACTACTCCTAT. Protein sequence: CASSQDDYSY. The whole CDR3 sequence reads CASSQDDYSYEQYF.

Note on this clone: The gene names here belong to mouse. At the DNA level, this CDR3 is encoded by other sequences in the same sample as well. The CDR3 sequence is CASSSGGASAETLYF. The covered CDR3 bases are TGTGCCAGCAGCAGCGGGGGGGCTAGTGCAGAA. V gene TRBV19 combines with J gene TRBJ2-3; TRBD2 matches at 8 bases. The CDR3 end is not reached by the read, which stops 4 residues before it; the germline J gene fills it in. CDR3 length: 15 amino acids. CDR1 and CDR2 (germline): FNHDT, SITEND (reference sequence). Trimming cost V 5 bases and J 0 bases; bases outside gene matches: 5.

As regards this clone: The gene names here belong to mouse. Read data end 4 residues before the CDR3 end; the end is taken from the germline J gene. The rearrangement links TRBV19 to TRBJ2-3; maybe TRBD1 (5 bases). The CDR3 consists of 13 residues. Germline loops: CDR1 FNHDT, CDR2 SITEND (reference sequence). Trimming removed 4 bases from V and 0 bases from J, with 6 bases in between. CDR3 amino acids: CASSAGSAETLYF. The part of the CDR3 DNA that was read is TGTGCCAGCAGTGCAGGGAGTGCAGAA.

As to this clone: Genes and germline come from the mouse. The CDR3 end falls 4 residues outside the read, so it is completed with the germline J gene. This rearrangement joins TRBV3 to TRBJ2-5; 9 bases align to TRBD1. The CDR3 has 13 amino acids. The germline V gene has CDR1 SNHLY and CDR2 FYNGKV (reference sequence). CDR3: CASSRTGEDTQYF. CDR3 DNA, as far as it was read: TGTGCCAGCAGCCGGACAGGGGAAGAC.

This clone appeared a few times. Gene names are mouse gene names. The read terminates 4 residues before the CDR3 end, so the remaining end is supplied by the germline J gene. V usage is TRBV5 and J usage is TRBJ2-1; 8 nucleotides align to TRBD2. Germline values: CDR1 LGHNA, CDR2 YNLKQL (reference sequence). The ends lost 0 bases at V and 2 bases at J; junction bases unmatched: 3. The CDR3 contains 16 residues. CDR3 DNA (partial): TGTGCCAGCAGCCAAGAAGCCTGGGGGGACTATGCT. It is translated as CASSQEAWGDYA. The CDR3 in full is CASSQEAWGDYAEQFF.

This clone has a handful of counts. The gene names here belong to mouse. The read gets to within 4 residues of the CDR3 end, and the germline J gene fills in the rest. The chain joins TRBV19 to TRBJ1-2; 9 bases agree with TRBD1. The CDR3 sequence is 15 residues long. V was pared by 1 base and J by 1 base, with 2 bases of the junction left unmatched. Germline-derived CDR1 and CDR2 are FNHDT and SITEND (reference sequence). The CDR3 sequence: CASSIYRGLNSDYTF. The covered CDR3 bases are TGTGCCAGCAGTATATACAGGGGGCTAAACTCC.

This clone appeared many times. Any gene name here is a mouse gene name. Other DNA variants within this sample encode the same CDR3. Partial CDR3 DNA: TGTGCCAGCAGTTTGGGGACTGGGGCATAT. Amino acids: CASSLGTGAY. The CDR3, in full, reads CASSLGTGAYEQYF. The chain is built from TRBV14 and TRBJ2-7, with 10 positions matching TRBD2. Read data end 4 residues before the CDR3 end; the end is taken from the germline J gene. The germline CDR1 and CDR2 sequences are SGHDT and FRDEAV. This CDR3 is 14 amino acids long.

This clone has a handful of counts. The gene symbols are mouse symbols. The CDR3 protein is CASSDEVGTYEQYF. Incomplete CDR3 DNA: TGTGCCAGCAGTGATGAGGTGGGGACCTAT. J is TRBJ2-7 and V is TRBV13-3; possibly TRBD2 for D (5 bases). The read falls 4 residues short of the CDR3 end, and the missing part is taken from the germline J gene. Trimming removed 0 bases at V and 2 bases at J, with 9 bases between. The CDR3 totals 14 residues. Germline-derived CDR1 and CDR2 are NNHDY and SYVADS.

Remarks on this clone: Each gene name is a mouse one. The observed sequence ends 4 residues before the CDR3 terminus, with the missing tail filled in from the germline J gene. This chain uses TRBV1 with TRBJ2-2, with 9 nucleotides matching TRBD1. CDR3 length: 15 residues. Germline V CDR1 and CDR2: NSQYPW, LRSPGD (reference sequence). V trimming: 1 base; J trimming: 4 bases; junction bases outside the gene matches: 1. CDR3 DNA, as far as it was read: TGCACCTGCAGTGCAGGGGACAGGGCCACCGGG. Amino acids: CTCSAGDRATG. In full, the CDR3 reads CTCSAGDRATGQLYF.

Comment on this clone: Any gene name here is a mouse gene name. Read sequence stops 4 residues before the CDR3 end, and the germline J gene provides the missing end. This chain connects TRBV13-1 to TRBJ2-1; TRBD2 matches at 11 bases. Germline assignment: CDR1 NSHNY and CDR2 SYGAGN. Trimming removed 5 bases from V and 3 bases from J; junction bases left unmatched: 4. This CDR3 has 15 residues. This chain's CDR3 is CASSRTGGLYAEQFF. CDR3 DNA, as far as it was read: TGTGCCAGCAGCAGGACTGGGGGGCTCTATGCT.

Concerning this clone itself: Mouse names are used for the genes. The read is 4 residues too short to cover the CDR3 end, so that end is filled in from the germline J gene. The J gene is TRBJ1-2, the V gene TRBV19; 7 bases fit TRBD1. The V and J ends lost 4 bases and 1 base, in that order; junction bases with no gene match: 4. Germline V gene sequence: CDR1 FNHDT, CDR2 SITEND (reference sequence). The CDR3 is 14 amino acids. Partial CDR3 DNA: TGTGCCAGCAGTCCCCAGGGGGAAAACTCC. Protein: CASSPQGENS. From start to end, the CDR3 is CASSPQGENSDYTF.

Details on this clone: Germline and genes: mouse. The CDR3 is cut off 4 residues early in the read; its end comes from the germline J gene. V gene TRBV31 combines with J gene TRBJ2-4, with D maybe TRBD2 (6 bases). Germline V gene sequence: CDR1 GKSSPN, CDR2 SITVG. There are 15 residues in the CDR3. Trimming cost V 0 bases and J 0 bases, with 10 bases left between them. Incomplete CDR3 DNA: TGTGCCTGGAGTCTCGGCTGGGGTAGTCAAAAC. Translated: CAWSLGWGSQN. The entire CDR3 is CAWSLGWGSQNTLYF.

As concerns this clone: Gene names and germline match the mouse. Coverage ceases 3 residues before the CDR3 finishes, and the germline J gene fills in the end. The chain recombines TRBV1 with TRBJ1-6; D is undetermined. TRBJ1-6 is treated as an ORF (open reading frame) with a function not yet certain. Trimming pared 0 bases from V and 5 bases from J, leaving 5 bases between. CDR1 is NSQYPW and CDR2 is LRSPGD in the germline V gene (reference sequence). The length of the CDR3 is 14 residues. The CDR3 bases that were read are TGCACCTGCAGTGCAGACATCAATAATTCGCCC. This sequence encodes CTCSADINNSP. The whole CDR3 protein is CTCSADINNSPLYF.

This clone was seen more than once but under ten times. Gene names refer to mouse genes. The missing CDR3 end, 4 residues past where the read stops, is filled in from the germline J gene. The same CDR3 is also encoded by other DNA sequences in this sample. The V gene is TRBV13-1, the J gene TRBJ2-3; D is possibly TRBD2 (7 bases). The CDR3 runs to 14 residues. Trimming took off 3 bases at V and 1 base at J, with 9 bases between the two ends. Germline V gene sequence: CDR1 NSHNY, CDR2 SYGAGN. The CDR3 DNA, read in part, is TGTGCCAGCAGTGGGGGGGCTGGTGCAGAA. It encodes CASSGGAGAE. The complete CDR3 protein is CASSGGAGAETLYF.

In this sample, this clone turned up a few times. Germline and genes: mouse. Read sequence stops 4 residues before the CDR3 end, and the germline J gene provides the missing end. Distinct nucleotide sequences in the sample also encode this CDR3. The chain is built from TRBV5 and TRBJ2-1, with 10 bases that match TRBD2. Germline loops: CDR1 LGHNA, CDR2 YNLKQL (reference sequence). The CDR3 length is 14 residues. The CDR3 spells CASSPDWGRAEQFF. The DNA read from the CDR3 is TGTGCCAGCAGCCCGGACTGGGGGAGGGCT.

This clone has more than one count but fewer than ten. The genes are named according to mouse. The read terminates 4 residues before the CDR3 end, so the remaining end is supplied by the germline J gene. The V gene is TRBV13-1, the J gene TRBJ1-2; TRBD1 aligns across 7 bases. Trimming took 5 bases from V and 1 from J; bases not matched to a gene: 8. Germline V gene data show CDR1 as NSHNY and CDR2 as SYGAGN. The CDR3 sequence is 15 residues long. This chain's CDR3 is CASRSPGTENSDYTF. The CDR3 bases that were read are TGTGCCAGCAGAAGCCCCGGGACAGAAAACTCC.